What follows is one TCR beta chain and its context. This clonotype has a handful of counts. Its antigen is still unknown. The input lacks base qualities; no much larger clone sits a single base away. The CDR3 runs 13 residues from the cysteine to the phenylalanine. The retained sequence is limited to the CDR3, 39 bases, with the frame set at the first base. V was cut back by 2 bases and J by 5 bases, leaving a gap of 9 bases between them. CDR1 and CDR2 (SQVTM, ANQGSEA) derive from the germline V gene. The data are from a study of naive and memory T cell subsets (dated by TCRdb to about 2017). Regarding the complete study: The study applied an open-source, UMI-based TCR alpha and beta sequencing pipeline to sorted naive and memory peripheral blood T cell subsets. IgG serology results and the functional CMV T cell responses were in complete agreement. RNA was DNase-treated and reverse transcribed with TCR constant-region primers, mostly using SuperScript III.

Overall study outcomes, separate from this receptor: Clonotypes were defined as single alpha or beta chain sequences, not paired alpha/beta receptors. Following error correction, more than 95% of naive TCR sequences occurred only once, which made naive abundance distributions much steeper than those of memory subsets. In both CD4 and CD8 cells, a rise in Gini index and a fall in Shannon and inverse Simpson diversity were observed from naive through CM, EM and EMRA. RNA-based TCR counts may be influenced by expression changes linked to T cell activation and differentiation. TCR abundance followed a power law with an exponent that was different for naive and memory subsets but consistent across the three individuals. The repertoire findings for the naive and memory subsets could not be validated against a ground truth, as none was available. A few larger clonotypes were found in naive repertoires, especially CD8, and these larger clonotypes were possibly memory cells re-expressing CD45RA.

TCR alpha and beta chain libraries were amplified separately from the second PCR step onward. CMV status of each donor was established by measuring IFNgamma production from CD4+ T cells after fresh PBMCs were stimulated overnight with CMV viral lysate. CD4 T cells were positively selected using Miltenyi beads, after which CD8 T cells were positively selected from the CD4-negative fraction. After staining for CD3, CD4, CD8, CD45RA, CD27 and a live/dead dye, cells were sorted on a BD Aria II into four subsets based on CD45RA and CD27. Blood came from three healthy volunteers, each fractionated into CD4 and CD8 T cells and then into four differentiation subsets. Roughly 120 ml of peripheral blood was collected from each donor, and PBMC were isolated from the blood using Ficoll-Paque PLUS density-gradient centrifugation. Sorted cells were lysed in RLT buffer, after which RNA was extracted using a Qiagen RNeasy kit and stored at -80 degrees C.

Library prep was done by UMI-ligation and nested PCR. The beta constant-region primer consisted of an equimolar mixture of two oligonucleotides that together covered TRBC1 and TRBC2. Four rounds of PCR, combining the SP2 primer with nested alpha and beta constant-region primers, were used to amplify the ligated cDNA. A single-stranded oligonucleotide containing the SP2 primer and a 12-nucleotide UMI was joined to the 3' end of the cDNA by T4 RNA ligase 1. The ligation reaction was incubated at 16°C for 20-24 hours. PCR2 was typically performed as a SYBR Green qPCR and was stopped at a predetermined threshold so that over-amplification was prevented. Agencourt AMPure XP magnetic beads were used for all purifications after the first. Library quantification was done by Qubit, followed by a TapeStation check on which the main peak was expected at around 650 bp. Pooled libraries were sequenced on an Illumina MiSeq with v2 2x251 paired-end kits, typically giving roughly 0.95-2.1 million reads per sample. Each sample was pooled at 3.5 to 5 nM, and roughly 4.5-7% PhiX was included to help cluster recognition. For the original study's pipeline: V and J genes were assigned to Demultiplexor-processed FASTQ reads by Decombinator through tag matching, with a single base-pair mismatch being allowed. UMIs were used by Collapsinator to correct both sequencing errors and frequency errors arising from PCR heterogeneity. TCRs were translated and CDR3s were extracted from the conserved cysteine to the FGXG phenylalanine by CDR3Translator, with non-productive sequences being flagged. Gini, Shannon entropy and inverse Simpson indices were calculated on repertoires that had been subsampled to equal numbers of UMI-defined TCRs. Within the linear range, a power law was fitted by maximum likelihood to the distributions of clonotype abundance. On one naive CD8 sample, the pipeline and MIGEC gave similar UMI counts, unique TCR numbers and clonal distributions. One analysis removed from the naive repertoire any naive TCRs that were also found in any memory subset from the same donor. Repertoires were searched for around 7,300 CMV-associated CDR3 sequences compiled from VDJdb and a published dataset. TCRdb reran the public reads through fastp at Q25 and MiXCR, keeping productive beta chains. One record per CDR3 amino acid sequence lists the most common genes and DNA. The V and J calls and clone size are TCRdb's, not the authors'. In this sample the table shows over 130,000 distinct CDR3 sequences, around 21% of which occur a single time. Around 0.63% of the sample goes to the ten largest clones.

The source is a human donor in good health. The chain is encoded by TRBV29-1 joined to TRBJ2-2; 6 matching bases give a weak D call of TRBD2. Sequenced sample: naive CD8+ T cells from blood. Sample cell subset or site, as interpreted from the label and publication: naive T cells, CD45RA high CD27+. The DNA is as follows: TGCAGCGTTGAAAAGGGAGGAACCGGGGAGCTGTTTTTT. Its protein product is CSVEKGGTGELFF.